These 28 T cell receptor beta chains were all obtained from the same sample, sequenced in a study of blood T cell repertoires in COVID-19. The table came from immunoSEQ multiplex PCR; TCRdb's copy has only in-frame clones and leaves some out. The data contain 60,000 to 70,000 clones, roughly 76% of them seen just once; the ten biggest clones take up roughly half. Sequenced input: peripheral blood. The receptors come from an elderly woman with acute or convalescent COVID-19.

CDR3 loop: CASSDPSGTSGSDEQFF. Here the CDR3 DNA reads TGCGCCAGCAGTGACCCGTCCGGGACTAGCGGGAGCGATGAGCAGTTCTTC. The chain is built from TRBV10-1 and TRBJ2-1; 14 bases line up with TRBD2. The CDR3 runs 17 residues. Germline trimming cut 3 bases from V and 8 bases from J; bases unmatched to any gene: 9. Germline CDR1 reads WNHNN; CDR2 reads SYGVQD (reference sequence).

Notes on this clone: The germline gene is not matched at one end of the junction; a read error may be the cause. The chain combines TRBV28 with TRBJ1-2; a possible D gene is TRBD1 (6 bases). This CDR3 is built from 14 residues. The germline gives CDR1 MDHEN, CDR2 SYDVKM. The CDR3 sequence: CASSVTGRGYDYTF. CDR3 DNA sequence: TGTGCCAGCAGTGTTACAGGGCGAGGCTATGACTACACCTTC.

V is TRBV28 and J is TRBJ1-1, with D unresolved. V shed 6 bases and J shed 1 base, with 15 bases lying between them. The germline V gene encodes CDR1 MDHEN and CDR2 SYDVKM. The CDR3 length is 15 residues. The CDR3 here is CASSSPLETNTEAFF. The CDR3 DNA follows: TGTGCCAGCAGCTCCCCACTAGAAACGAACACTGAAGCTTTCTTT.

This chain links TRBV27 with TRBJ2-7; TRBD2 matches at 10 bases. CDR1 and CDR2 from the germline V gene are MNHEY and SMNVEV (reference sequence). The CDR3 extends over 16 amino acids. The trim removed 5 bases at V and 1 base at J, leaving 8 bases unmatched. The CDR3: CASSNLLAGLSYEQYF. The CDR3 DNA follows: TGTGCCAGCAGTAACTTACTAGCGGGGCTATCCTACGAGCAGTACTTC.

The V and J genes are TRBV5-1 and TRBJ2-5, with a tentative D call TRBD2 (6 bases). Trimming pared 4 bases from V and 4 bases from J, leaving 23 bases between. Looked up from germline, CDR1 is SGHRS and CDR2 is YFSETQ. The CDR3 covers 17 residues. The CDR3 is CASSPSGTRPEGETQYF. CDR3 in DNA: TGCGCCAGCAGCCCCTCCGGGACTCGCCCAGAGGGAGAGACCCAGTACTTC.

The chain employs TRBV24-1 and TRBJ2-7, with D unclear. The CDR3 sequence is 12 residues long. Per germline, CDR1 KGHDR and CDR2 SFDVKD. Trimming took off 6 bases at V and 4 bases at J, with 9 bases between the two ends. This chain's CDR3 is CATSLHGYEQYF. DNA for the CDR3: TGTGCCACCAGTCTGCACGGGTACGAGCAGTACTTC.

V is TRBV4-3 and J is TRBJ2-2; 9 bases map to TRBD2. Germline V gene lookup returns CDR1 LGHNA and CDR2 YSLEER. The CDR3 contains 17 residues. After removal of 0 bases from V and 4 bases from J, the junction contained 6 bases not matched to a gene. Here the CDR3 reads CASSQDRSTSGTGELFF. In DNA form, the CDR3 reads TGCGCCAGCAGCCAAGACAGGTCGACTAGCGGCACCGGGGAGCTGTTTTTT.

The rearrangement uses TRBV7-9 and TRBJ2-1, with a tentative D call TRBD2 (5 bases). The CDR3 has 15 amino acids. Deletions cut 6 bases from V and 2 bases from J, with 14 bases between. Germline V CDR1 and CDR2: SEHNR, FQNEAQ (reference sequence). The CDR3 loop is CASRGPGNAYNEQFF. The CDR3 bases are TGTGCCAGCAGGGGTCCCGGGAACGCCTACAATGAGCAGTTCTTC.

This clone was detected only a few times. This chain joins TRBV4-1 and TRBJ2-7; D ambiguous. V lost 2 bases, J lost 6 bases, and 17 bases lay in between. The CDR3 runs to 15 residues. CDR1 and CDR2 from the germline V gene are MGHRA and YSYEKL. CDR3 loop: CASSQPWKFRGEQYF. The CDR3 region has the DNA TGCGCCAGCAGCCAACCTTGGAAGTTTCGCGGCGAGCAGTACTTC.

This clone was seen once. The rearrangement joins TRBV25-1 to TRBJ2-7, with 13 bases that match TRBD2. Germline assignment: CDR1 MGHDK and CDR2 SYGVNS. The CDR3 extends over 17 amino acids. Trimming removed 1 base from V and 2 bases from J; junction bases left unmatched: 5. CDR3 sequence reads: CASSELKGLAGPYEQYF. The CDR3 region has the DNA TGTGCCAGCAGTGAATTAAAGGGACTAGCGGGACCCTACGAGCAGTACTTC.

The V call is TRBV24-1, the J call TRBJ2-1; the D gene is possibly TRBD1 (5 bases). Germline CDR1 KGHDR, CDR2 SFDVKD. The CDR3 runs to 16 residues. The ends were cut back, 2 bases at V and 2 bases at J, with 12 bases in the middle. DNA for the CDR3: TGTGCCACCAGTGATTCGCAGGGTGACACCTACAATGAGCAGTTCTTC. Amino acids: CATSDSQGDTYNEQFF.

The chain combines TRBV6-6 with TRBJ1-1; 7 nucleotides agree with TRBD1. The germline gives CDR1 MNHNY, CDR2 SVGAGI (reference sequence). V lost 0 bases to trimming and J lost 6 bases; unmatched junction nucleotides: 10. The CDR3 length is 16 residues. The CDR3, as DNA: TGTGCCAGCAGTTACTCTTCGACAGGGCTAAGTCCTGAAGCTTTCTTT. Translation: CASSYSSTGLSPEAFF.

The table lists this clone with a count of one. CDR3 DNA: TGTGCCAGCAGTGAAGGTGGAGGTTTCACCTTC. Translating it yields CASSEGGGFTF. This rearrangement joins TRBV6-4 to TRBJ1-2; D is undetermined. The CDR3 has 11 residues. Trimming removed 3 bases from V and 13 bases from J, with 12 bases in between. The germline V gene has CDR1 MRHNA and CDR2 SNTAGT.

The rearrangement uses TRBV27 and TRBJ1-5; D ambiguous. The CDR3 runs to 15 residues. Between the trimmed V and J ends, which lost 7 bases and 4 bases, there was a span of 17 bases. Germline CDR1 MNHEY, CDR2 SMNVEV (reference sequence). CDR3 sequence (DNA): TGTGCCAGCACCCCAGGAGGAGGAAGAAATCAGCCCCAGCATTTT. This encodes CASTPGGGRNQPQHF.

The chain has TRBV4-2 and TRBJ2-1; D not certain. Trimming took off 0 bases at V and 10 bases at J, with 10 bases between the two ends. Per germline, CDR1 LGHNA and CDR2 YNFKEQ. The CDR3 has 13 amino acids. CDR3 sequence reads: CASSQDGPGEQFF. The CDR3 DNA reads TGTGCCAGCAGCCAAGATGGGCCCGGAGAGCAGTTCTTC.

This chain joins TRBV18 and TRBJ1-5; 7 nucleotides match TRBD1. The CDR3 length is 15 residues. V shed 2 bases, J shed 5 bases, and the junction held 6 bases outside the gene matches. Germline V gene data show CDR1 as KGHSH and CDR2 as LQKENI. CDR3 bases: TGTGCCAGCTCACCAACGGGACAGAGCGATCAGCCCCAGCATTTT. Translation: CASSPTGQSDQPQHF.

This clone was seen more than once but under ten times. The chain links TRBV19 to TRBJ2-7; 11 nucleotides match TRBD1. The J segment lost 3 bases and the V segment lost 10 bases, leaving 5 bases of the junction unmatched. The CDR3 loop spans 13 amino acids. CDR1 and CDR2 from the germline V gene are LNHDA and SQIVND (reference sequence). The CDR3 DNA reads as TGTGCCACCCGGGGACAGGGGGTCTACGAGCAGTACTTC. It codes for CATRGQGVYEQYF.

The genes are TRBV7-9 and TRBJ1-2, with TRBD1 matching over 9 bases. Germline-derived CDR1 and CDR2 are SEHNR and FQNEAQ (reference sequence). The CDR3 totals 15 residues. The trim removed 5 bases at V and 4 bases at J, leaving 8 bases unmatched. The CDR3 region is CASSDRRDRAYGYTF. The CDR3 coding sequence is TGTGCCAGCAGCGATCGACGGGACAGGGCCTATGGCTACACCTTC.

This chain joins TRBV25-1 and TRBJ2-1, with TRBD1 matching 7 bases. The CDR3 is 11 amino acids. Germline loops: CDR1 MGHDK, CDR2 SYGVNS. V lost 6 bases, J lost 9 bases, and 2 bases stayed unmatched. CDR3 bases: TGTGCCAGCAGCAAGGGGGCTGAGCAGTTCTTC. This codes for CASSKGAEQFF.

This rearrangement joins TRBV10-2 to TRBJ1-1, with 10 bases aligning to TRBD1. The V gene's germline CDR1 is WSHSY and CDR2 SAAADI. The CDR3 consists of 14 residues. With V trimmed by 7 bases and J by 4 bases, 6 bases remained unmatched. CDR3 protein: CASTSGTGATEAFF. In nucleotides, the CDR3 is TGCGCCAGCACCTCCGGGACAGGGGCCACTGAAGCTTTCTTT.

The chain is built from TRBV28 and TRBJ2-5; TRBD2 matches 7 bases. This CDR3 is 14 amino acids long. Trimming took 2 bases from V and 5 from J; bases not matched to a gene: 5. Germline V lookup: CDR1 MDHEN, CDR2 SYDVKM. CDR3 loop: CASSLGGDEETQYF. CDR3 sequence (DNA): TGTGCCAGCAGTTTAGGGGGGGACGAGGAGACCCAGTACTTC.

V is TRBV7-2 and J is TRBJ2-3; no clear D gene. The CDR3 is made up of 13 amino acids. CDR1 is SGHTA, CDR2 FQGNSA, per germline. V was trimmed by 1 base and J by 5 bases, leaving 7 bases between them. CDR3 sequence reads: CASSLVYRDTQYF. DNA for the CDR3: TGTGCCAGCAGCTTAGTCTACAGAGATACGCAGTATTTT.

This chain links TRBV6-6 with TRBJ1-2; 10 bases align to TRBD1. The germline gives CDR1 MNHNY, CDR2 SVGAGI (reference sequence). The V gene end was trimmed by 7 bases and the J gene end by 7 bases; junction bases not matched to a gene: 9. This CDR3 has 14 residues. The CDR3 DNA follows: TGTGCCAGCAACTCCCGACAGGGGGCGCGTGGCTACACCTTC. This codes for CASNSRQGARGYTF.

The chain is built from TRBV9 and TRBJ2-3; TRBD2 aligns across 13 bases. V lost 3 bases to trimming and J lost 0 bases; unmatched junction nucleotides: 1. This CDR3 is 16 amino acids long. CDR1 SGDLS and CDR2 YYNGEE come from the germline V gene. The CDR3 sequence is CASSGTSGRSTDTQYF. CDR3 nucleotide sequence: TGTGCCAGCAGCGGGACTAGCGGGAGAAGCACAGATACGCAGTATTTT. Based on the CDR3 plus reference TRBV9 and TRBJ2-3, the full variable domain is DSGVTQTPKHLITATGQRVTLRCSPRSGDLSVYWYQQSLDQGLQFLIQYYNGEERAKGNILERFSAQQFPDLHSELNLSSLELGDSALYFCASSGTSGRSTDTQYFGPGTRLTVL.

The rearrangement uses TRBV10-3 and TRBJ2-7, with TRBD1 matching 9 bases. The CDR3 length is 15 residues. With V trimmed by 3 bases and J by 5 bases, 8 bases remained unmatched. Germline values: CDR1 ENHRY, CDR2 SYGVKD. The CDR3 here is CAISERGQGTNEQYF. The DNA for the CDR3 is TGTGCCATCAGTGAAAGGGGACAGGGAACGAACGAGCAGTACTTC.

The chain employs TRBV18 and TRBJ2-5; 7 nucleotides line up with TRBD1. In germline, CDR1 is KGHSH, CDR2 LQKENI. This CDR3 region has 14 residues. V shed 5 bases, J shed 4 bases, and the junction held 7 bases outside the gene matches. Written as DNA, the CDR3 is TGTGCCAGCTCAAAGTTCTCAGGGGGAGAGACCCAGTACTTC. Translated, it gives CASSKFSGGETQYF. Together with reference TRBV18 and TRBJ2-5, the CDR3 gives the full variable domain: NAGVMQNPRHLVRRRGQEARLRCSPMKGHSHVYWYRQLPEEGLKFMVYLQKENIIDESGMPKERFSAEFPKEGPSILRIQQVVRGDSAAYFCASSKFSGGETQYFGPGTRLLVL.

J is TRBJ2-5 and V is TRBV18; 9 bases map to TRBD2. The ends lost 5 bases at V and 1 base at J; junction bases unmatched: 5. The CDR3 spans 15 residues. Germline CDR1 reads KGHSH; CDR2 reads LQKENI. CDR3 in amino acids: CASSKRLAVQETQYF. In DNA, the CDR3 is TGTGCCAGCTCAAAAAGACTAGCGGTCCAAGAGACCCAGTACTTC.

The J gene is TRBJ2-5, the V gene TRBV28, with 8 bases identical to TRBD1. Looked up from germline, CDR1 is MDHEN and CDR2 is SYDVKM. The CDR3 covers 15 residues. J was trimmed by 1 base and V by 5 bases; bases with no gene match: 6. The CDR3 DNA reads as TGTGCCAGCAGTCGGACAGGGTTTGGCCAAGAGACCCAGTACTTC. Translating it yields CASSRTGFGQETQYF.